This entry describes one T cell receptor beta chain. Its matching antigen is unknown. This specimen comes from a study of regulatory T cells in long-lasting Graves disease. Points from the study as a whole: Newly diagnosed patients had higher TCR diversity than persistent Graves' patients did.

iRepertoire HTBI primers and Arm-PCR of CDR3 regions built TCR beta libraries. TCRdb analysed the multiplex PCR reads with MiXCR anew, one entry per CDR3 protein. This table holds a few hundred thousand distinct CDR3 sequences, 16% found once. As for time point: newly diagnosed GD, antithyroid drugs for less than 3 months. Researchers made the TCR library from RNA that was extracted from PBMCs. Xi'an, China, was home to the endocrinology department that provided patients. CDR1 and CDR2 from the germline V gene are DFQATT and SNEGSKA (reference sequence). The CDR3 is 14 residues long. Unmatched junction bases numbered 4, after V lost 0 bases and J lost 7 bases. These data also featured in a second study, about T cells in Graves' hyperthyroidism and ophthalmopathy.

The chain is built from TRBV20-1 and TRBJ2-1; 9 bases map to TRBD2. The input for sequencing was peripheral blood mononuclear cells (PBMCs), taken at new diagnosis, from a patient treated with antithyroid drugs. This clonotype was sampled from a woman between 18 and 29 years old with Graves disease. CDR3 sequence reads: CSARDAGGRNEQFF. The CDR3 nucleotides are TGCAGTGCTAGAGATGCGGGGGGGCGAAATGAGCAGTTCTTC.